One and the same sample provided the 29 T cell receptor beta chains below, sequenced in a study of a mutant IDH1 vaccine in newly diagnosed glioma. This table comes from immunoSEQ multiplex PCR, and its TCRdb copy is limited to in-frame clones, with some not included. The table records approximately 47,000 clones, around 90% of them present only once. Antigen specificity for these receptors is unknown. Time point: week 35, safety follow-up. It was 300 ug of mutant IDH1 20-mer peptide that made up each vaccine dose, given with topical imiquimod. The sequencing used PBMCs, collected from a glioma patient whose treatment included an IDH1 peptide vaccine. These receptors came from a woman between 35 and 50 years old with glioma.

The CDR3 here is CASSPGHGGGDSPLHF. CDR3 DNA sequence: TGTGCCAGCAGCCCGGGACACGGGGGGGGCGATTCACCCCTCCACTTT. The V call is TRBV7-8, the J call TRBJ1-6; D possibly corresponds to TRBD1 (6 bases). CDR1 is SGHVS, CDR2 FQNEAQ, per germline. This CDR3 comprises 16 residues. The V end was cut by 5 bases, the J end by 8 bases, with 19 bases between.

The chain carries TRBV19 and TRBJ2-7; 8 bases align to TRBD1. Unmatched junction bases numbered 1, after V lost 4 bases and J lost 2 bases. Germline CDR1 and CDR2: LNHDA and SQIVND (reference sequence). This CDR3 is 13 amino acids long. Here the CDR3 DNA reads TGTGCCAGTAGTAGGACAGGGCCCTACGAGCAGTACTTC. This translates into CASSRTGPYEQYF.

Written as DNA, the CDR3 is TGTGCCTGGAGTACCCCTAGGGTGGGACAGGGGGGACTACCCTTATACGAGCAGTACTTC. This encodes CAWSTPRVGQGGLPLYEQYF. This chain connects TRBV30 to TRBJ2-7; TRBD1 matches 11 bases. The CDR3 runs 20 residues. Trimming at V came to 2 bases and at J to 4 bases, leaving 22 bases not matched to a gene. From germline, CDR1 is GTSNPN and CDR2 SVGIG (reference sequence).

This chain connects TRBV5-1 to TRBJ1-4, with a weak D call TRBD1 (5 bases). Germline V gene sequence: CDR1 SGHRS, CDR2 YFSETQ. The CDR3 runs to 18 residues. With 0 bases removed from V and 0 bases from J, the gap between germline ends came to 15 bases. The CDR3 is CASSLGQGSVATNEKLFF. The CDR3 nucleotides are TGCGCCAGCAGCTTGGGGCAGGGTTCAGTCGCAACTAATGAAAAACTGTTTTTT.

The chain couples TRBV4-3 to TRBJ1-1; D may be TRBD1 (5 bases). The length of the CDR3 is 15 residues. The V end lost 5 bases, the J end lost 5 bases, and 18 bases lay between the germline ends. The germline gives CDR1 LGHNA, CDR2 YSLEER. The DNA for the CDR3 is TGCGCCAGCAGCACAGACAGCGCGCGGCCAACTGAAGCTTTCTTT. This sequence encodes CASSTDSARPTEAFF.

This chain connects TRBV19 to TRBJ1-5, with D possibly TRBD1 on 5 matching bases. Germline loops: CDR1 LNHDA, CDR2 SQIVND (reference sequence). The CDR3 is 15 residues long. The V and J ends lost 5 bases and 0 bases respectively, with 11 bases between them. The CDR3 DNA sequence: TGTGCCAGTAGTTACGGGACTCATAGCAATCAGCCCCAGCATTTT. Encoded protein: CASSYGTHSNQPQHF.

The chain combines TRBV10-1 with TRBJ2-5; no reliable D call. Germline CDR1 is WNHNN and CDR2 is SYGVQD (reference sequence). The CDR3 contains 14 residues. Trimming removed 0 bases from V and 1 base from J, with 6 bases in between. CDR3 protein: CASSESPGQETQYF. The CDR3 DNA reads as TGCGCCAGCAGTGAGTCTCCAGGCCAAGAGACCCAGTACTTC.

J is TRBJ1-5 and V is TRBV7-2; 9 nucleotides agree with TRBD1. V was pared by 4 bases and J by 1 base, with 2 bases of the junction left unmatched. CDR1 and CDR2 (germline): SGHTA, FQGNSA. The CDR3 covers 15 residues. CDR3 in DNA: TGTGCCAGCAGCTGGGGACAGGGAAGCAATCAGCCCCAGCATTTT. Protein sequence: CASSWGQGSNQPQHF.

This chain links TRBV19 with TRBJ1-2, with D possibly matching TRBD1 (6 bases). CDR1 and CDR2 from the germline V gene are LNHDA and SQIVND (reference sequence). V gave up 5 bases and J gave up 8 bases, with 27 bases separating them. The CDR3 spans 17 residues. The CDR3 reads CASSLDARTARRYGYTF. In DNA form, the CDR3 reads TGTGCCAGTAGTCTCGACGCCCGGACAGCCAGGAGGTACGGCTACACCTTC.

This sequence joins TRBV6-5 and TRBJ2-3; tentative D call: TRBD2 (5 bases). Germline CDR1 and CDR2: MNHEY and SVGAGI. The CDR3 totals 13 residues. Trimming stripped 4 bases from V and 3 bases from J, with 8 bases between. This chain's CDR3 is CASSSPGTDTQYF. CDR3 DNA: TGTGCCAGCAGTTCGCCGGGGACAGATACGCAGTATTTT.

This rearrangement joins TRBV5-1 to TRBJ2-3; no definite D call. Deletions cut 3 bases from V and 6 bases from J, with 14 bases between. The CDR3 is 14 residues long. Germline V gene data show CDR1 as SGHRS and CDR2 as YFSETQ. The CDR3 bases are TGCGCCAGCAGCTCCAATCCCGGACCCGATACGCAGTATTTT. It yields the protein CASSSNPGPDTQYF.

This clone was seen just once. The rearrangement links TRBV6-5 to TRBJ2-7; 10 bases match TRBD2. V was clipped by 5 bases and J by 4 bases; unmatched bases: 2. CDR1 MNHEY and CDR2 SVGAGI come from the germline V gene. The length of the CDR3 is 13 residues. In nucleotides, the CDR3 is TGTGCCAGCAGTAAGCGGGAGGGATACGAGCAGTACTTC. Encoded protein: CASSKREGYEQYF.

The chain employs TRBV5-1 and TRBJ2-7; 9 bases are a match to TRBD1. Losses at the gene ends were 2 bases for V and 6 bases for J; bases not matched to a gene: 6. Germline V gene lookup returns CDR1 SGHRS and CDR2 YFSETQ. The CDR3 covers 14 residues. The CDR3 DNA is TGCGCCAGCAGCTTTGGGGACAGGGCAATCGAGCAGTACTTC. Its protein is CASSFGDRAIEQYF. Drawing the rest from reference TRBV5-1 and TRBJ2-7, the complete variable domain is KAGVTQTPRYLIKTRGQQVTLSCSPISGHRSVSWYQQTPGQGLQFLFEYFSETQRNKGNFPGRFSGRQFSNSRSEMNVSTLELGDSALYLCASSFGDRAIEQYFGPGTRLTVT.

The rearrangement joins TRBV7-9 to TRBJ2-6; D unclear. The CDR3 extends over 13 amino acids. The germline CDR1 and CDR2 sequences are SEHNR and FQNEAQ (reference sequence). The germline V and J ends were trimmed by 8 bases and 0 bases, with 5 bases remaining between them. The CDR3 is CASQDSGANVLTF. CDR3 sequence (DNA): TGTGCCAGCCAGGACTCTGGGGCCAACGTCCTGACTTTC.

The gene calls are TRBV15 and TRBJ2-7; TRBD2 matches 7 bases. Germline values: CDR1 LNHNV, CDR2 YYDKDF (reference sequence). There are 14 residues in the CDR3. The V and J ends lost 8 bases and 3 bases, in that order; junction bases with no gene match: 10. The CDR3 nucleotides read TGTGCCACCGGGCCCGCGGGAGCCCGCTACGAGCAGTACTTC. Translation gives CATGPAGARYEQYF.

The chain links TRBV5-1 to TRBJ2-6; D remains unclear. The germline V gene has CDR1 SGHRS and CDR2 YFSETQ. V gave up 2 bases and J gave up 3 bases, with 9 bases separating them. This CDR3 spans 15 amino acids. CDR3 protein: CASSFYELGANVLTF. CDR3 sequence (DNA): TGCGCCAGCAGCTTTTACGAGCTTGGGGCCAACGTCCTGACTTTC. The full variable domain, rest sourced from reference TRBV5-1 and TRBJ2-6, is KAGVTQTPRYLIKTRGQQVTLSCSPISGHRSVSWYQQTPGQGLQFLFEYFSETQRNKGNFPGRFSGRQFSNSRSEMNVSTLELGDSALYLCASSFYELGANVLTFGAGSRLTVL.

This chain links TRBV5-1 with TRBJ2-1, with 7 nucleotides matching TRBD2. Germline assignment: CDR1 SGHRS and CDR2 YFSETQ. V gave up 0 bases and J gave up 5 bases; unmatched junction bases: 5. The CDR3 has 15 residues. The CDR3 DNA reads as TGCGCCAGCAGCTTGGCGCGACTAGCTAACAATGAGCAGTTCTTC. Protein sequence: CASSLARLANNEQFF.

The chain combines TRBV19 with TRBJ2-1; 7 bases fit TRBD2. This CDR3 has 14 residues. Germline loops: CDR1 LNHDA, CDR2 SQIVND (reference sequence). The V and J ends lost 7 bases and 6 bases, in that order; junction bases with no gene match: 9. CDR3 bases: TGTGCCAGTACCTTGGCGGGAGCTAGCAATGAGCAGTTCTTC. Its translation is CASTLAGASNEQFF.

This clone has just one count. V usage is TRBV19 and J usage is TRBJ2-6; 8 positions agree with TRBD1. CDR3 length: 15 amino acids. J was trimmed by 2 bases and V by 4 bases; bases with no gene match: 1. Looked up from germline, CDR1 is LNHDA and CDR2 is SQIVND (reference sequence). The CDR3 sequence: CASSTTGAGANVLTF. The CDR3 region has the DNA TGTGCCAGTAGTACGACAGGGGCTGGGGCCAACGTCCTGACTTTC.

The J gene is TRBJ2-7, the V gene TRBV5-6, with D maybe TRBD1 (5 bases). Trimming removed 4 bases at V and 3 bases at J, with 8 bases between. The CDR3 runs to 12 residues. Germline CDR1 reads SGHDT; CDR2 reads YYEEEE. The CDR3 sequence is CASSNQGYEQYF. CDR3 bases: TGTGCCAGCAGCAACCAGGGCTACGAGCAGTACTTC.

The chain employs TRBV19 and TRBJ1-4; tentative D call: TRBD1 (6 bases). Trimming pared 9 bases from V and 3 bases from J, leaving 17 bases between. The length of the CDR3 is 15 residues. Germline V gene lookup returns CDR1 LNHDA and CDR2 SQIVND (reference sequence). The CDR3 DNA is TGTGCCAGCTCCTCAAGACAGGCGCCTAATGAAAAACTGTTTTTT. Translated: CASSSRQAPNEKLFF.

This clone has just one count. V is TRBV21-1 and J is TRBJ2-2; the table's D call, TRBD2, has no DNA check behind it. TRBV21-1 represents a pseudogene. The CDR3 extends over 16 amino acids. The CDR3 is CASSPPVGLSTGELFF. CDR3 DNA sequence: TGTGCCAGCAGCCCGCCCGTGGGACTAAGCACCGGGGAGCTGTTTTTT.

The rearrangement joins TRBV9 to TRBJ2-2, with a tentative D call TRBD1 (6 bases). The V gene's germline CDR1 is SGDLS and CDR2 YYNGEE. The CDR3 is 16 amino acids. The V and J ends lost 3 bases and 7 bases respectively, with 19 bases between them. This CDR3 reads CASSASQAGVVGELFF. CDR3 in DNA: TGTGCCAGCAGCGCCTCCCAGGCAGGGGTGGTCGGGGAGCTGTTTTTT.

The CDR3 spells CASSRIAGNTEAFF. CDR3 nucleotides: TGCGCCAGCAGCCGGATAGCAGGGAACACTGAAGCTTTCTTT. The chain links TRBV4-3 to TRBJ1-1; D unresolved. CDR3 length: 14 residues. V dropped 4 bases and J dropped 1 base, with 10 bases sitting between them. In germline, CDR1 is LGHNA, CDR2 YSLEER.

The rearrangement joins TRBV5-4 to TRBJ2-5; D is perhaps TRBD1 (5 bases). There are 13 residues in the CDR3. CDR1 is SGHNT, CDR2 YYREEE, per germline (reference sequence). V was pared by 3 bases and J by 9 bases, with 15 bases between. The chain's CDR3 is CASSSWSLGAQYF. The DNA of the CDR3 is TGTGCCAGCAGCTCCTGGTCTCTAGGGGCCCAGTACTTC. Full variable domain (remainder filled in from reference TRBV5-4 and TRBJ2-5): ETGVTQSPTHLIKTRGQQVTLRCSSQSGHNTVSWYQQALGQGPQFIFQYYREEENGRGNFPPRFSGLQFPNYSSELNVNALELDDSALYLCASSSWSLGAQYFGPGTRLLVL.

A single count supports this clone. J is TRBJ2-1 and V is TRBV2; no reliable D call. CDR3 length: 15 residues. Germline V lookup: CDR1 SNHLY, CDR2 FYNNEI. V was cut by 5 bases and J by 0 bases, with 11 bases left in between. The DNA of the CDR3 is TGTGCCAGCAGTCAACTTCGGAGCTCCTACAATGAGCAGTTCTTC. As protein: CASSQLRSSYNEQFF.

CDR3 coding DNA: TGTGCCATCAGTGAGTCGTTGGGGGCCGATCAGCCCCAGCATTTT. Encoded protein: CAISESLGADQPQHF. The chain uses TRBV10-3 and TRBJ1-5; D possibly corresponds to TRBD1 (6 bases). Trimming took off 0 bases at V and 5 bases at J, with 11 bases between the two ends. Germline values: CDR1 ENHRY, CDR2 SYGVKD. CDR3 length: 15 residues.

There are a few counts of this clone. The chain uses TRBV14 and TRBJ2-3; no definite D call. This CDR3 is 13 amino acids long. Germline V CDR1 and CDR2: SGHDN, FVKESK. The ends were cut back, 2 bases at V and 5 bases at J, with 8 bases in the middle. For the CDR3, the DNA is TGTGCCAGCAGCCAATCGTGGGGAGATACGCAGTATTTT. Protein: CASSQSWGDTQYF.

The rearrangement uses TRBV19 and TRBJ2-3, with D hard to call. Germline assignment: CDR1 LNHDA and CDR2 SQIVND (reference sequence). The CDR3 spans 13 residues. V was clipped by 5 bases and J by 1 base, with 7 bases between them. The CDR3 region is CASSRSGTDTQYF. The DNA for the CDR3 is TGTGCCAGTAGTCGGAGCGGCACAGATACGCAGTATTTT.